The entry below gives a single T cell receptor (beta chain) sequence along with its context. Antigen unknown. This sample stems from a study of early T cells in non-severe SARS-CoV-2 infection. Findings of the study overall: Missing private and CD4 specificities, VDJdb matching favored anti-spike CD8 responses.

The CDR3 extends over 15 amino acids. From germline, CDR1 is LGHDT and CDR2 YNNKEL (reference sequence). The V gene lost 0 bases and the J gene lost 4 bases, with 9 bases spanning the gap. TCRdb independently ran MiXCR on the 5' RACE reads; one entry per CDR3 protein. This table holds around 66,000 distinct CDR3 sequences, less than 15% found once. The chain couples TRBV3-1 to TRBJ2-2; D gene uncertain. The clonotype comes from an adult who was a healthcare worker with PCR-confirmed SARS-CoV-2 infection or an uninfected control (not recorded which). The sample consisted of whole blood. Written as DNA, the CDR3 is TGTGCCAGCAGCCAAGACACGGATCCCACCGGGGAGCTGTTTTTT. Residues: CASSQDTDPTGELFF.